This T cell receptor beta chain is from a study of cytomegalovirus exposure and HLA in healthy donors. Overall study results and limits: For cytomegalovirus status, the classifier reportedly gave diagnoses with high specificity and sensitivity. The authors confirmed in vitro that three CMV-associated chains were specific for CMV antigens. Per a prior analysis, the majority of TCR beta V segments were productive roughly 90% or roughly 30% of the time.

This clone was seen a handful of times. Its antigen is unknown. The study ran its PCR with 60 Vbeta and 13 Jbeta primers. Using immunoSEQ multiplex PCR, the repertoire was profiled, and TCRdb retains in-frame clones only, with some absent. Of about 130,000 clones listed, 60% to 80% are singletons. CDR1 and CDR2 (germline): SGHDN, FVKESK. The CDR3 consists of 15 residues. V was clipped by 0 bases and J by 6 bases, with 12 bases between them. The sample consisted of PBMCs. The sequence derives from a man younger than 40 in good health and CMV-seronegative. The chain joins TRBV14 to TRBJ2-1; tentatively, D is TRBD2 (5 bases). The CDR3 reads CASSQDFGVINEQFF. The CDR3 bases are TGTGCCAGCAGCCAAGACTTCGGGGTAATCAATGAGCAGTTCTTC.